This T cell receptor beta chain was documented in a study of blood T cells in healthy people across ages. V was shortened by 5 bases and J by 6 bases, with 25 bases between the two germline ends. CDR3 length equals 17 residues. Germline V lookup: CDR1 SGHAT, CDR2 FQDESV (reference sequence). Then a second PCR, running roughly 6 to 11 cycles, was carried out with a sample-barcoded 5' primer and a J-beta primer mix. TCRdb processed the 5' RACE reads anew with MiXCR; each CDR3 protein has one entry. The sample holds under 1,000,000 distinct CDR3 sequences, roughly 34% seen once. Healthy individuals of Caucasian origin from Russia, aged about 6 to 95, served as donors.

V usage is TRBV11-1 and J usage is TRBJ1-1, with TRBD1 as a possible D gene (5 bases). The clonotype was recovered from a man aged 18 to 29 in good health. Sequencing input: blood. The DNA of the CDR3 is TGTGCCAGCAGCCTACCGAGGCGGGGCAGGTTTTTTCCTGAAGCTTTCTTT. Translation: CASSLPRRGRFFPEAFF.